This T cell receptor beta chain comes out of a study of glioma-infiltrating T cells after dendritic cell vaccination. Study as a whole: Monocyte-derived dendritic cells, cultured six to seven days with IL-4 and GM-CSF, were pulsed with autologous tumor lysate.

The PCR used 60 V beta and 13 J beta primers. Profiling relied on immunoSEQ multiplex PCR, and the TCRdb table lists in-frame clones only, not all of them. The sample has tens of thousands of clones, under 90% seen once. Germline values: CDR1 SQVTM, CDR2 ANQGSEA. Trimming removed 4 bases from V and 10 bases from J, with 8 bases in between. The CDR3 spans 10 residues. The source is a human donor with glioblastoma. The sequences come from blood, collected before dendritic cell vaccination. The rearrangement uses TRBV29-1 and TRBJ2-1; perhaps TRBD2 as D (5 bases). This chain's CDR3 is CSVGEREQFF. The CDR3 DNA sequence: TGCAGCGTTGGGGAGCGGGAGCAGTTCTTC.